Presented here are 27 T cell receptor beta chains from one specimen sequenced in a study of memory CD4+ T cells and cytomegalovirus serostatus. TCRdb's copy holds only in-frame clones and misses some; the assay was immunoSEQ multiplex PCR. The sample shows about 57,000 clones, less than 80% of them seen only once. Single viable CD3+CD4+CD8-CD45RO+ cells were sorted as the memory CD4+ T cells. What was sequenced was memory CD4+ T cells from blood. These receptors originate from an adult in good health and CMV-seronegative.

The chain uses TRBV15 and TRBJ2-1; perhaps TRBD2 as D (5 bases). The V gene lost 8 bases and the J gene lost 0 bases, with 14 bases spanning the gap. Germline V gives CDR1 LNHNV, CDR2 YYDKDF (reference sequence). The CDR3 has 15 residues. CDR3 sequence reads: CATGSGRTSYNEQFF. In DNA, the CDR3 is TGTGCCACCGGGAGCGGCCGAACCTCCTACAATGAGCAGTTCTTC.

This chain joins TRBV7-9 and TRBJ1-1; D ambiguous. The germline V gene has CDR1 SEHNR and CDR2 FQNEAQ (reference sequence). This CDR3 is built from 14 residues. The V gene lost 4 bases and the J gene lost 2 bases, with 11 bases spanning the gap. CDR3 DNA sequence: TGTGCCAGCAGCTACGACGTTCTAAACACTGAAGCTTTCTTT. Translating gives CASSYDVLNTEAFF.

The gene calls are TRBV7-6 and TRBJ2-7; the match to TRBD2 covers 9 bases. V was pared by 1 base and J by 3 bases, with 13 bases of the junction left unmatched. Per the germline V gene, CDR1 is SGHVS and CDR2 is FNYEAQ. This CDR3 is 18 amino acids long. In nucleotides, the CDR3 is TGTGCCAGCAGCTTAGACCTAAGCGGGGGGTTTACCCACTACGAGCAGTACTTC. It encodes CASSLDLSGGFTHYEQYF.

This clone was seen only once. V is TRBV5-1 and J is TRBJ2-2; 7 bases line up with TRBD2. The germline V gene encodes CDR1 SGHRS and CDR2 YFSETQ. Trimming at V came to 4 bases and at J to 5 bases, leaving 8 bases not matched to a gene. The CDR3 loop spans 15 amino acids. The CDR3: CASSASTSRTGELFF. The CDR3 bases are TGCGCCAGCAGCGCTTCGACTAGCCGTACCGGGGAGCTGTTTTTT.

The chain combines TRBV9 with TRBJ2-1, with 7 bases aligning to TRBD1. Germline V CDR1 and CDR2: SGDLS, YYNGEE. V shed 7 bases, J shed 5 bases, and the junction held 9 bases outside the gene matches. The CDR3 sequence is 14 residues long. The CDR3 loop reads CASGPGQIDNEQFF. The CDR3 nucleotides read TGTGCCAGCGGCCCGGGACAGATCGACAATGAGCAGTTCTTC.

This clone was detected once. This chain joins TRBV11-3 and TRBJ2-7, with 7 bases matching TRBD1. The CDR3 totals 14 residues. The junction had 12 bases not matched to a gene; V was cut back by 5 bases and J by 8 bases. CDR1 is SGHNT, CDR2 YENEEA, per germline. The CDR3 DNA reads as TGTGCCAGCAGCCCTGGGGGACAGTCTGAGAAGCAGTACTTC. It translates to CASSPGGQSEKQYF.

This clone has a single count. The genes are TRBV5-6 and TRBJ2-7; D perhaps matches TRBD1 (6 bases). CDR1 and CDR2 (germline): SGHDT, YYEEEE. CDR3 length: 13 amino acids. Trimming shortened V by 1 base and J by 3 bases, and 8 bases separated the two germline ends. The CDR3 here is CASSLTRGYEQYF. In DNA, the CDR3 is TGTGCCAGCAGCTTGACCAGGGGCTACGAGCAGTACTTC.

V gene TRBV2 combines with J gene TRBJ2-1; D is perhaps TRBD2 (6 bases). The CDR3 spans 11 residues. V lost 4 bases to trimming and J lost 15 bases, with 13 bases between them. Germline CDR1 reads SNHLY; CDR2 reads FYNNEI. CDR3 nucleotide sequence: TGTGCCAGCAGTGTTAGGGACTCTACGTTCTTC. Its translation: CASSVRDSTFF.

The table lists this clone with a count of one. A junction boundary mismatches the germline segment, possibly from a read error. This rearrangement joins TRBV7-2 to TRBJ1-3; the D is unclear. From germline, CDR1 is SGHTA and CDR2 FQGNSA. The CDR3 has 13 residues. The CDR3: CASSFYSANTIYF. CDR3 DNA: TGTGCCAGCAGCTTCTATTCTGCAAACACCATATATTTT. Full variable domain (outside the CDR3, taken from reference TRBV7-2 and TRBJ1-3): GAGVSQSPSNKVTEKGKDVELRCDPISGHTALYWYRQSLGQGLEFLIYFQGNSAPDKSGLPSDRFSAERTGGSVSTLTIQRTQQEDSAVYLCASSFYSANTIYFGEGSWLTVV.

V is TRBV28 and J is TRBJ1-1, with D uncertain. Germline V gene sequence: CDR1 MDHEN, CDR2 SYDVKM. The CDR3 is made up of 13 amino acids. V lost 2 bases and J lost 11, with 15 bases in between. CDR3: CASSLDALGWAFF. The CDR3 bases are TGTGCCAGCAGTTTAGACGCCCTTGGGTGGGCTTTCTTT. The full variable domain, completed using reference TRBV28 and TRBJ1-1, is DVKVTQSSRYLVKRTGEKVFLECVQDMDHENMFWYRQDPGLGLRLIYFSYDVKMKEKGDIPEGYSVSREKKERFSLILESASTNQTSMYLCASSLDALGWAFFGQGTRLTVV.

CDR3 nucleotide sequence: TGTGCCAGCAGTCCCACTGGGAGGGCGGCGGGCCCAGATACGCAGTATTTT. Its protein product is CASSPTGRAAGPDTQYF. The chain employs TRBV25-1 and TRBJ2-3; the match to TRBD2 covers 7 bases. The CDR3 is 17 residues long. With V trimmed by 5 bases and J by 4 bases, 15 bases remained unmatched. CDR1 is MGHDK, CDR2 SYGVNS, per germline.

DNA for the CDR3: TGCAGTGCTGCTATGCGGGAGCAGTACTTC. Its protein is CSAAMREQYF. V gene TRBV20-1 combines with J gene TRBJ2-7; D unresolved. The V end lost 5 bases, the J end lost 7 bases, and 9 bases lay between the germline ends. There are 10 residues in the CDR3. Germline V gene sequence: CDR1 DFQATT, CDR2 SNEGSKA (reference sequence).

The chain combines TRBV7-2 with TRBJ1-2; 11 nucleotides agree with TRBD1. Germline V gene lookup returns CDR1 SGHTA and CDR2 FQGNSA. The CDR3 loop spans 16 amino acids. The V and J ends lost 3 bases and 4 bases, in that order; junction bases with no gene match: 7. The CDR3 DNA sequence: TGTGCCAGCAGCTTCGGACAGGGGGCGGGAATCTATGGCTACACCTTC. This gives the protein CASSFGQGAGIYGYTF.

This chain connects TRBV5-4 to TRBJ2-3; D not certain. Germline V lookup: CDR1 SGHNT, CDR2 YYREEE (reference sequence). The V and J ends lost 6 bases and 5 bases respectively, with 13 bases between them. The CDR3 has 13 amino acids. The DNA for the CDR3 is TGTGCCAGCACCTCGCCGGTTGTAGATACGCAGTATTTT. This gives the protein CASTSPVVDTQYF.

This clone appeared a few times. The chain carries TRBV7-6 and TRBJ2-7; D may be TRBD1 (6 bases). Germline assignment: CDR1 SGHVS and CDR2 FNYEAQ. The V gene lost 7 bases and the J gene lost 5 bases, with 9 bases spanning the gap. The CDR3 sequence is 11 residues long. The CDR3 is CASMNRDEQYF. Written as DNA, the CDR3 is TGTGCCAGCATGAACAGGGACGAGCAGTACTTC.

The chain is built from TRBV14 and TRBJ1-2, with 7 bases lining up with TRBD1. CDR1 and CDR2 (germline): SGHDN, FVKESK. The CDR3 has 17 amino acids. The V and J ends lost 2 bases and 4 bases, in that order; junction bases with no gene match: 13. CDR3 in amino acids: CASSQMPSGGLAYGYTF. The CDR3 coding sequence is TGTGCCAGCAGCCAAATGCCCTCAGGGGGGCTAGCCTATGGCTACACCTTC.

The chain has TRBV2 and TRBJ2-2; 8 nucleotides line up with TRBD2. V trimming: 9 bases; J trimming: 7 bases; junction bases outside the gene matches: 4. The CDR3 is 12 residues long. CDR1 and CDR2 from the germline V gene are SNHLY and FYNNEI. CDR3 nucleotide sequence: TGTGCCAGTCGGGAGGGTGGCGGGGAGCTGTTTTTT. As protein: CASREGGGELFF.

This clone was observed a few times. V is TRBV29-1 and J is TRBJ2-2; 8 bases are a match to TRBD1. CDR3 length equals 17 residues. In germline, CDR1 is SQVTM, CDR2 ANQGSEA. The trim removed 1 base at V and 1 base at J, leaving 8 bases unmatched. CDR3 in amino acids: CSVEVGRGTGNTGELFF. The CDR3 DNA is TGCAGCGTTGAAGTGGGGCGCGGGACAGGGAACACCGGGGAGCTGTTTTTT.

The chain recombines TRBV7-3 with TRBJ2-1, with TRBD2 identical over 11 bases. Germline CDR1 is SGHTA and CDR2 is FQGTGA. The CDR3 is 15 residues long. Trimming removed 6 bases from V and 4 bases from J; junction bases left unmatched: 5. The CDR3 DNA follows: TGTGCCAGCAGTACTAGCGGGAGTCGTTACAATGAGCAGTTCTTC. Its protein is CASSTSGSRYNEQFF.

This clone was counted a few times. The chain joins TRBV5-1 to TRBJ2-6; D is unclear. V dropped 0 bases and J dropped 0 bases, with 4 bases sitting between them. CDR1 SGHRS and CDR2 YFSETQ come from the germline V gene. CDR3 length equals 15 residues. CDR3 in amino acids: CASSLDLSGANVLTF. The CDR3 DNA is TGCGCCAGCAGCTTGGACCTCTCTGGGGCCAACGTCCTGACTTTC.

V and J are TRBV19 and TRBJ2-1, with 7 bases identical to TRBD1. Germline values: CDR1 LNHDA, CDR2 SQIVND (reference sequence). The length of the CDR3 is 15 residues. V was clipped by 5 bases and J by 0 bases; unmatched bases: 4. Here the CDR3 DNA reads TGTGCCAGTAGTCCTGACAGGGTCTCCTACAATGAGCAGTTCTTC. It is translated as CASSPDRVSYNEQFF.

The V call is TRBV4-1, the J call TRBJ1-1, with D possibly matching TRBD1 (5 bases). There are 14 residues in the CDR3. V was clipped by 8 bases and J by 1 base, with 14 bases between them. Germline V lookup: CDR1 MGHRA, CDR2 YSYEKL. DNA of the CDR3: TGCGCCAGCGAAACTCCAGGGAGGAACACTGAAGCTTTCTTT. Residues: CASETPGRNTEAFF.

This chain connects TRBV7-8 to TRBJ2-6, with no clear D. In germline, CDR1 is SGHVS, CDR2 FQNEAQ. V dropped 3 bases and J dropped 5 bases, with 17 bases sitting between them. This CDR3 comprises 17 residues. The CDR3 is CASSFGYPQSRANVLTF. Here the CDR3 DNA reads TGTGCCAGCAGCTTCGGTTACCCACAAAGTCGGGCCAACGTCCTGACTTTC.

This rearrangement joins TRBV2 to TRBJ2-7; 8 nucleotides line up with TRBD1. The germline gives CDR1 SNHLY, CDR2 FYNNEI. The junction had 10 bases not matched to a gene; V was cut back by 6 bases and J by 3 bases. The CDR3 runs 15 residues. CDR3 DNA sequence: TGTGCCAGCAGGGGGGGCAGGGGGCTAGACTACGAGCAGTACTTC. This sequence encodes CASRGGRGLDYEQYF.

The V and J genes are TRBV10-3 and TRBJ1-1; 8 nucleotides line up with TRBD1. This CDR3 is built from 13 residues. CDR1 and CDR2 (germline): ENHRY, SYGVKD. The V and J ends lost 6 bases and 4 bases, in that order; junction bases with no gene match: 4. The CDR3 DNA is TGTGCCATCAGAGACGACAGGGGCACTGAAGCTTTCTTT. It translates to CAIRDDRGTEAFF.

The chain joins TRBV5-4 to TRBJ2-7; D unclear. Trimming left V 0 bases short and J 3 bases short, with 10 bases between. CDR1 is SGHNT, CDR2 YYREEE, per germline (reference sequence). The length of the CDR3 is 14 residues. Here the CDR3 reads CASSLGQGLYEQYF. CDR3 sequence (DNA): TGTGCCAGCAGCTTGGGACAAGGCCTCTACGAGCAGTACTTC.

The CDR3 bases are TGTGCCAGCAGTGAGAATCCTAACAGCGGGGGGACTGAAGCTTTCTTT. This sequence encodes CASSENPNSGGTEAFF. The J gene is TRBJ1-1, the V gene TRBV6-1; D is possibly TRBD1 (5 bases). This CDR3 is 16 amino acids long. Germline assignment: CDR1 MNHNS and CDR2 SASEGT. With 3 bases removed from V and 5 bases from J, the gap between germline ends came to 19 bases.